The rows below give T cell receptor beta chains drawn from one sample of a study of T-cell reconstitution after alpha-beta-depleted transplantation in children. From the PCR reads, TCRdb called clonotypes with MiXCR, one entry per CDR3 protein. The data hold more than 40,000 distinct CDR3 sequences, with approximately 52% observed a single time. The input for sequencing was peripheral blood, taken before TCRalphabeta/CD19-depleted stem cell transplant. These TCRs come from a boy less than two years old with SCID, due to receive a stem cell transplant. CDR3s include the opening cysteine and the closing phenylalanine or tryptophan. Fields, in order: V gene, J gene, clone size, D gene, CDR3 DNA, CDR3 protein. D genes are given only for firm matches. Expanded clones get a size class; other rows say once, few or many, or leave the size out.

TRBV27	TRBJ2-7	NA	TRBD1	TGTGCCAGCAGTCTATCCCGGACAGGAAATGCCCTCGAGCAGTACTTC	CASSLSRTGNALEQYF
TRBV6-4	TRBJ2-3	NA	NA	TGTGCCAGCAGTGAGGGCAGCCACACAGATACGCAGTATTTT	CASSEGSHTDTQYF
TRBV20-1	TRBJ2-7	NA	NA	TGCAGTGCTAGACAGGGGTACGAGCAGTACTTC	CSARQGYEQYF
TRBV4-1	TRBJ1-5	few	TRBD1	TGCGCCAGCAGCCTTACTGCCGGGACAGGATTTTTCAATCAGCCCCAGCATTTT	CASSLTAGTGFFNQPQHF
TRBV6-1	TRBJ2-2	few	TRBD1	TGTGCCAGCACCGATGGGACAGTTTTCACCGGGGAGCTGTTTTTT	CASTDGTVFTGELFF
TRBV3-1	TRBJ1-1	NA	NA	TGTCCCAGCAAACCAAACTCGGGCACTGAAGCATTCTTT	CPSKPNSGTEAFF
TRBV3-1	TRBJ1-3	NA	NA	TGTGCCAGCAGCCAGCTGGGACAAAGACCATATAGAAACACCATATATTTT	CASSQLGQRPYRNTIYF
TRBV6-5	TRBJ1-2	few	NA	TGTGCCAGCAGTTACGACCCTAGGGGTGGCTACACCTTC	CASSYDPRGGYTF
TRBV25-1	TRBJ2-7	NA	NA	TGTGCCAGCAGTGCCCCTAGCTCCTACGAGCAGTACTTC	CASSAPSSYEQYF
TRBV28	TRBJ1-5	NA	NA	TGTGCCAGCAGTGGAGAGAGGCGTCACTTAGGGATAAATCAGCCCCAGCATTTT	CASSGERRHLGINQPQHF
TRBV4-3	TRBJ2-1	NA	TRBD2	TGCGCCAGCAGCCAGGTAGCGGGGGGCTTCTACAATGAGCAGTTCTTC	CASSQVAGGFYNEQFF
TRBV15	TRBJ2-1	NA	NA	TGTGCCACCAGCAGAGCTAACAATGAGCAGTTCTTC	CATSRANNEQFF
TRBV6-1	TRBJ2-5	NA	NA	TGTGCCAGCAGTGAAGCGGGTCAAGAGACCCAGTACTTC	CASSEAGQETQYF
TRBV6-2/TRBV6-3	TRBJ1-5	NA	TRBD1	TGTGCCAGCAGTTCCCGGACAGGGATTAGCAATCAGCCCCAGCATTTT	CASSSRTGISNQPQHF
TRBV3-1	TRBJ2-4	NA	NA	TGTGCCAGCAGCCAAGAGGACGGCGATCGAATCCGATACTTC	CASSQEDGDRIRYF
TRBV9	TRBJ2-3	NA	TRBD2	TGTGCCAGCAGCCAGACCCGTGGGCAAGCGGGGATCACAGATACGCAGTATTTT	CASSQTRGQAGITDTQYF
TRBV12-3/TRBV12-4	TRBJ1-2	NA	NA	TGTGCCAGCAGCTCTCAGTCTACTAACTATGGCTACACCTTC	CASSSQSTNYGYTF
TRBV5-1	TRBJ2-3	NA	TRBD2	TGCGCCAGCAGCTTTAGCGGGGGTACAGATACGCAGTATTTT	CASSFSGGTDTQYF
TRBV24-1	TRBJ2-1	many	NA	TGTGCCACCAGTGTACGGGACCAAACTCCCCCCTGGGAGCAGTTCTTC	CATSVRDQTPPWEQFF
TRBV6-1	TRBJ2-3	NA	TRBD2	TGTGCCAGCAGCGCGACTAGCAATATCGCAGATACGCAGTATTTT	CASSATSNIADTQYF
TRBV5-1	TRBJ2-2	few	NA	TGCGCCAGCAGCTCCGGGACAATCGACACCGGGGAGCTGTTTTTT	CASSSGTIDTGELFF
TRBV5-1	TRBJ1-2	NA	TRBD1	TGCGCCAGCAGCCGGGGACAGGATGGCTACACCTTC	CASSRGQDGYTF